This T cell receptor beta chain was captured in a study of cytomegalovirus exposure and HLA in healthy donors. The CDR3 length is 12 residues. Trimming cost V 8 bases and J 9 bases, with 16 bases left between them. Per the germline V gene, CDR1 is SEHNR and CDR2 is FQNEAQ (reference sequence). Study results and limitations: Most observed TCR sequences were rare, whereas some public TCRs were detected in many donors. Most TCR beta V segments were productive about 87% or about 30% of the time in an earlier analysis.

The primer mix had 60 Vbeta and 13 Jbeta primers. Sequenced by immunoSEQ multiplex PCR; TCRdb stores in-frame clones only, minus some. The sample records about 130,000 clones, under 85% being singletons. Note on this clone: Its antigen is unidentified.

The genes are TRBV7-9 and TRBJ2-5; D ambiguous. The sequencing sample was made of PBMCs. The origin of this receptor is a man between 25 and 39 years old in good health and CMV-seronegative. In DNA, the CDR3 is TGTGCCAGCTCCCGGAGCGCCTGGGCCCAGTACTTC. This sequence encodes CASSRSAWAQYF.